The clone carrying this T cell receptor beta chain has more than one count but fewer than ten. PCR primers comprised 60 Vbeta and 13 Jbeta primers. The protocol was immunoSEQ multiplex PCR, while the TCRdb copy is restricted to in-frame clones and leaves out a portion. The table lists tens of thousands of clones, 60% to 70% of them singletons. These data come from a study of cytomegalovirus exposure and HLA in healthy donors. For the study at large: Samples from HLA-typed donors yielded 85 million to 95 million unique TCRs in an early data release.

CDR3 size: 16 residues. Germline V lookup: CDR1 MDHEN, CDR2 SYDVKM. J gave up 2 bases and V 5 bases, and 6 bases lay outside the gene matches. Sequencing was performed on PBMCs. The chain has TRBV28 and TRBJ1-2; 12 bases fit TRBD1. This TCR came from a woman in her twenties or thirties in good health and CMV-seronegative. CDR3 amino acids: CASSVTGTGGNYGYTF. Here the CDR3 DNA reads TGTGCCAGCAGTGTCACCGGGACAGGGGGCAACTATGGCTACACCTTC.